A single sample is the source of the 5 T cell receptor beta chains below, sequenced in a study of shared clonotypes between healthy human individuals. TCRdb's copy holds only in-frame clones and misses some; the assay was immunoSEQ multiplex PCR. The data show about 2 million clones, 85% to 95% seen once. Naive CD8 cells lacked CD45RO, underwent positive selection for CCR7 and left out terminally differentiated effector memory CD45RA+ cells. The material sequenced was naive CD8+ T cells sorted from blood. The receptors derive from a man younger than 30 in good health.

The chain combines TRBV5-6 with TRBJ2-1; 10 nucleotides agree with TRBD2. V gave up 2 bases and J gave up 8 bases; unmatched junction bases: 4. Germline CDR1 SGHDT, CDR2 YYEEEE. The CDR3 runs to 14 residues. This chain's CDR3 is CASSFSGRVYEQFF. The CDR3 bases are TGTGCCAGCAGCTTCAGCGGGAGGGTCTATGAGCAGTTCTTC. Combining the CDR3 with reference TRBV5-6 and TRBJ2-1 gives the whole variable domain DAGVTQSPTHLIKTRGQQVTLRCSPKSGHDTVSWYQQALGQGPQFIFQYYEEEERQRGNFPDRFSGHQFPNYSSELNVNALLLGDSALYLCASSFSGRVYEQFFGPGTRLTVL.

This chain links TRBV27 with TRBJ2-7; D might be TRBD1 or TRBD2, each matching 5 bases. The CDR3 spans 15 residues. The germline CDR1 and CDR2 sequences are MNHEY and SMNVEV (reference sequence). Trimming removed 3 bases at V and 2 bases at J, with 14 bases between. CDR3 DNA sequence: TGTGCCAGCAGTTTCGACAGCGGTTTGGCCTACGAGCAGTACTTC. Its protein product is CASSFDSGLAYEQYF.

The chain joins TRBV9 to TRBJ1-1; D unclear. The germline V gene encodes CDR1 SGDLS and CDR2 YYNGEE. Trimming pared 1 base from V and 2 bases from J, leaving 12 bases between. The CDR3 has 15 amino acids. The CDR3 loop is CASSVSSSANTEAFF. DNA of the CDR3: TGTGCCAGCAGCGTAAGTTCTTCGGCAAACACTGAAGCTTTCTTT.

The rearrangement joins TRBV4-1 to TRBJ1-5, with 8 bases that match TRBD1. The CDR3 spans 16 residues. CDR1 and CDR2 from the germline V gene are MGHRA and YSYEKL. Trimming cost V 0 bases and J 2 bases; bases outside gene matches: 3. This CDR3 reads CASSQEDRGGNQPQHF. CDR3 nucleotides: TGCGCCAGCAGCCAAGAAGACAGGGGAGGCAATCAGCCCCAGCATTTT.

J is TRBJ2-3 and V is TRBV27; no clear D gene. This CDR3 is 15 amino acids long. V was trimmed by 2 bases and J by 4 bases, leaving 13 bases between them. Looked up from germline, CDR1 is MNHEY and CDR2 is SMNVEV (reference sequence). The CDR3 is CASSLQDQSSDTQYF. The CDR3 DNA is TGTGCCAGCAGTTTACAGGACCAGTCTTCAGATACGCAGTATTTT.